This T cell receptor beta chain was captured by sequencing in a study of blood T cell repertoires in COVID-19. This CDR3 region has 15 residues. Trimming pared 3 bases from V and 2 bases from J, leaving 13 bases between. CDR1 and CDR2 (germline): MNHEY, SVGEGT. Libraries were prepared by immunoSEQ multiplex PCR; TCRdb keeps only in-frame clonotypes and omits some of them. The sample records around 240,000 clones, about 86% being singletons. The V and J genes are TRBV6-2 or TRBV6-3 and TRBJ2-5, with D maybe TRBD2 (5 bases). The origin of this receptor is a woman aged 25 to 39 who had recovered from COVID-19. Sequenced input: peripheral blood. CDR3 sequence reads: CASSYRVEGQETQYF. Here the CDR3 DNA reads TGTGCCAGCAGTTATAGGGTTGAGGGACAAGAGACCCAGTACTTC.